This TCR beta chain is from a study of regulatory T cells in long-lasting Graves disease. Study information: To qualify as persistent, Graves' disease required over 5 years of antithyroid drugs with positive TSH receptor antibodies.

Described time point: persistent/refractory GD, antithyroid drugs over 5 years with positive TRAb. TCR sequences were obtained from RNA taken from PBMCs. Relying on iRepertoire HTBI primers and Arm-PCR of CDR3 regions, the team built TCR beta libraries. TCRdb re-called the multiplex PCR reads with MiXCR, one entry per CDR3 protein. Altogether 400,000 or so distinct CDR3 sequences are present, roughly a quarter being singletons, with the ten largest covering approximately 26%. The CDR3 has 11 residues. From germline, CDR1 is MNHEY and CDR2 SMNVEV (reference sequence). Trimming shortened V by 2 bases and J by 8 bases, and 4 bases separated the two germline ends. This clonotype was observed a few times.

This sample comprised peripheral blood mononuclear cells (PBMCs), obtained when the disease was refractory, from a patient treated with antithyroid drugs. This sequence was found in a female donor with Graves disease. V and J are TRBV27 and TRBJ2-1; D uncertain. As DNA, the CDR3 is TGTGCCAGCAGTTTAGGTTATGAGCAGTTCTTC. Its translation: CASSLGYEQFF.